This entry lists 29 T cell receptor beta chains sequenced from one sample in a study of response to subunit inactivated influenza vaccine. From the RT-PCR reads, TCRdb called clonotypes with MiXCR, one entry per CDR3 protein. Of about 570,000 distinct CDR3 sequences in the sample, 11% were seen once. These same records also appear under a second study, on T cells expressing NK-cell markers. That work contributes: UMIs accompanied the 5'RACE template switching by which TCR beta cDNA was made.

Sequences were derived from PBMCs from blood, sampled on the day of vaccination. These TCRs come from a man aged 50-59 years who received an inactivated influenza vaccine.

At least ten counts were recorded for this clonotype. The CDR3 reads CASSLEGLGLPQHF. The CDR3, as DNA: TGTGCCAGCAGTTTAGAAGGGCTCGGGTTGCCCCAGCATTTT. This chain uses TRBV12-3 or TRBV12-4 with TRBJ1-5, with unresolved D. The V end lost 1 base, the J end lost 9 bases, and 13 bases lay between the germline ends. CDR3 length equals 14 residues.

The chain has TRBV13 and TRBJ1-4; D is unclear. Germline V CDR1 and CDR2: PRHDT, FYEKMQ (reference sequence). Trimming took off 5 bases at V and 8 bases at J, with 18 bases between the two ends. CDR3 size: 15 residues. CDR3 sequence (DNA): TGTGCCAGCAGCCCTAAGGACGGCGGTAGGGAAAAACTGTTTTTT. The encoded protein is CASSPKDGGREKLFF.

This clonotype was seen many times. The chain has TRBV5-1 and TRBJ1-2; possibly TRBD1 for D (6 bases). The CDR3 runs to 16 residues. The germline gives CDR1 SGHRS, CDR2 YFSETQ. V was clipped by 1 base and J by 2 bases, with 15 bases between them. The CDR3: CASSLIDFGQNYGYTF. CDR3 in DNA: TGCGCCAGCAGCTTGATCGATTTTGGACAGAACTATGGCTACACCTTC. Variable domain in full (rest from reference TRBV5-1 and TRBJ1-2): KAGVTQTPRYLIKTRGQQVTLSCSPISGHRSVSWYQQTPGQGLQFLFEYFSETQRNKGNFPGRFSGRQFSNSRSEMNVSTLELGDSALYLCASSLIDFGQNYGYTFGSGTRLTVV.

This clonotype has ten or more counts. Here the CDR3 reads CASSLVLGSGWNTEAFF. The CDR3, as DNA: TGTGCCAGCAGCTTAGTTCTCGGCAGCGGTTGGAACACTGAAGCTTTCTTT. The chain recombines TRBV7-9 with TRBJ1-1; D not resolved. Per germline, CDR1 SEHNR and CDR2 FQNEAQ (reference sequence). The CDR3 sequence is 17 residues long. V gave up 1 base and J gave up 1 base, with 16 bases separating them.

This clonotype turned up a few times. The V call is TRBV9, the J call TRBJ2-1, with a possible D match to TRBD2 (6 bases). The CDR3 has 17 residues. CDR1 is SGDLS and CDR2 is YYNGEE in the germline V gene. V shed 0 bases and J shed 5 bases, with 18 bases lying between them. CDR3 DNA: TGTGCCAGCAGCGTAGGTGGAGGGGACTTACGAAACAATGAGCAGTTCTTC. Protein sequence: CASSVGGGDLRNNEQFF.

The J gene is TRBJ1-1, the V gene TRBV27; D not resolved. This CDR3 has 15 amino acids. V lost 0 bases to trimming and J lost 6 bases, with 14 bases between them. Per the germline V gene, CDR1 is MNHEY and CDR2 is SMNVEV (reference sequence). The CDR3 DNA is TGTGCCAGCAGTTTATCGAAGCGGGCGGCCCCTGAAGCTTTCTTT. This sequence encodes CASSLSKRAAPEAFF.

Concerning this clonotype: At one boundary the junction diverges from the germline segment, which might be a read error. CDR3 DNA: TGCAGTGCTACCTCCCAGAGGACCCTAAACACTGAAGCCTTCTTT. Amino acid sequence: CSATSQRTLNTEAFF. The V call is TRBV20-1, the J call TRBJ1-1; D unclear. The germline V gene encodes CDR1 DFQATT and CDR2 SNEGSKA (reference sequence). The length of the CDR3 is 15 residues.

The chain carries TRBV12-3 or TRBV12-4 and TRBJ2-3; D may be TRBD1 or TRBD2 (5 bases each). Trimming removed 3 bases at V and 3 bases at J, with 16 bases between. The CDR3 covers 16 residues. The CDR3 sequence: CASSFGTSRKTDTQYF. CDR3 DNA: TGTGCCAGCAGTTTCGGGACCTCTCGTAAAACAGATACGCAGTATTTT.

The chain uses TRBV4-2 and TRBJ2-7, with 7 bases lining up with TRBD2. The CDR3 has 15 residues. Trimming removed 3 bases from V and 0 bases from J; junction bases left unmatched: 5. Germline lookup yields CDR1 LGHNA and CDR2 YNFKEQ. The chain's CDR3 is CASSQRSGISYEQYF. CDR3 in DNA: TGTGCCAGCAGCCAGAGAAGCGGGATCTCCTACGAGCAGTACTTC.

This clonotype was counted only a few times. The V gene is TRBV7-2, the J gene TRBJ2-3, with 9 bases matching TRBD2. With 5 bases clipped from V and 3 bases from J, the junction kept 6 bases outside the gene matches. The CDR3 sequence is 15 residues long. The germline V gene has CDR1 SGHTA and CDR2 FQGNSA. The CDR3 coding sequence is TGTGCCAGCAGCAGACCGGGACTAGCAACAGATACGCAGTATTTT. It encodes CASSRPGLATDTQYF.

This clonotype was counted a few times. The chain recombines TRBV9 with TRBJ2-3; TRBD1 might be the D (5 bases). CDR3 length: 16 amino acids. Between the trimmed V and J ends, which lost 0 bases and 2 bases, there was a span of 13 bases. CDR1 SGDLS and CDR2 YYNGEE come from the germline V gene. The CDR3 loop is CASSVGGATYTDTQYF. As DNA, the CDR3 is TGTGCCAGCAGCGTAGGTGGGGCTACCTACACAGATACGCAGTATTTT. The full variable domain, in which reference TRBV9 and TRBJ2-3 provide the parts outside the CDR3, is DSGVTQTPKHLITATGQRVTLRCSPRSGDLSVYWYQQSLDQGLQFLIQYYNGEERAKGNILERFSAQQFPDLHSELNLSSLELGDSALYFCASSVGGATYTDTQYFGPGTRLTVL.

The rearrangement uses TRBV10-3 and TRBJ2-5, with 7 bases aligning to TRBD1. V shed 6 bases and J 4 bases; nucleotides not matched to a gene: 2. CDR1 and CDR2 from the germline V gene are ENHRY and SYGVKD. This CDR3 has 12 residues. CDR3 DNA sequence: TGTGCCATCAGCACAGGGGCAGAGACCCAGTACTTC. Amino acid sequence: CAISTGAETQYF.

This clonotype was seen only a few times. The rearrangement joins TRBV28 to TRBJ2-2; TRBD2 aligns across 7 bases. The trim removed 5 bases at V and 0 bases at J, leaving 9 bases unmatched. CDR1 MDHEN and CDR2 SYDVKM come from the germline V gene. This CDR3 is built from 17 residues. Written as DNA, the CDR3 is TGTGCCAGCAGTACTTGGGGGGGTAGAACGAACACCGGGGAGCTGTTTTTT. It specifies CASSTWGGRTNTGELFF.

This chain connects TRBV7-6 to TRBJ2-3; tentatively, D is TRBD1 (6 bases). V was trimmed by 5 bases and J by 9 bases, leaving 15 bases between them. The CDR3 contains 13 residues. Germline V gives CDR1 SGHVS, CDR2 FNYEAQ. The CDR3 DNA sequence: TGTGCCAGCAGCGTATATCACAGGGACACGCAGTATTTT. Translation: CASSVYHRDTQYF.

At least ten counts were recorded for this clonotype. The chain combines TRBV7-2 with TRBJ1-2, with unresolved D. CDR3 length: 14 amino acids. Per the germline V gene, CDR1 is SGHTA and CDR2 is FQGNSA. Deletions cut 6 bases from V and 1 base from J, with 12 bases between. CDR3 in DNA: TGTGCCAGCAGGTACCCCCCAGTTAACTATGGCTACACCTTC. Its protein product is CASRYPPVNYGYTF.

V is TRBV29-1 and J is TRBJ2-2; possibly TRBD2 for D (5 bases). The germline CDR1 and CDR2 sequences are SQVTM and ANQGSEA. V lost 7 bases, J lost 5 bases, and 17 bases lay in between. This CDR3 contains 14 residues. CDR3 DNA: TGCAGCGCAGGAACTAGTCGGGGTACCGGGGAGCTGTTTTTT. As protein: CSAGTSRGTGELFF.

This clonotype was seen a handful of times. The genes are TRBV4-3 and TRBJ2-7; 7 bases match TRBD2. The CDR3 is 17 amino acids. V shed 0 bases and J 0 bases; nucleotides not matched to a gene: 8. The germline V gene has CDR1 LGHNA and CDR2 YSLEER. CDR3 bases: TGCGCCAGCAGCCAAGAGAATCTAGCGGATACCTCCTACGAGCAGTACTTC. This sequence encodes CASSQENLADTSYEQYF.

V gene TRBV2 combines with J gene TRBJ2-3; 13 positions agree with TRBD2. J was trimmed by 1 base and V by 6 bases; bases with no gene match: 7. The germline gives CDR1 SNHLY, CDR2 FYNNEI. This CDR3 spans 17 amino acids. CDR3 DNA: TGTGCCAGCAGCCCTCTTGGACTAGCGGGGGGCACAGATACGCAGTATTTT. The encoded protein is CASSPLGLAGGTDTQYF. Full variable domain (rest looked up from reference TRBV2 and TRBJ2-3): EPEVTQTPSHQVTQMGQEVILRCVPISNHLYFYWYRQILGQKVEFLVSFYNNEISEKSEIFDDQFSVERPDGSNFTLKIRSTKLEDSAMYFCASSPLGLAGGTDTQYFGPGTRLTVL.

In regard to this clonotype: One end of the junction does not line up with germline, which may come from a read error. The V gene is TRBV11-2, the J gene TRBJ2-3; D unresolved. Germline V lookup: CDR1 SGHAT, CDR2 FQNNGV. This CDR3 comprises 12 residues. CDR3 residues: CASSLTYQNIHF. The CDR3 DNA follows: TGTGCCAGCAGCTTAACCTATCAAAACATCCATTTT.

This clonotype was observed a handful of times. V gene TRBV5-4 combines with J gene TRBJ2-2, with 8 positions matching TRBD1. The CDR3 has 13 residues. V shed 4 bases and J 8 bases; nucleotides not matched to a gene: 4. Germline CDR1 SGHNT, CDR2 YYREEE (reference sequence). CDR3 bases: TGTGCCAGCAGCCTGACAGGGGAGGGGGAGCTGTTTTTT. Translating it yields CASSLTGEGELFF. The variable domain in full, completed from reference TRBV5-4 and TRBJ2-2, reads ETGVTQSPTHLIKTRGQQVTLRCSSQSGHNTVSWYQQALGQGPQFIFQYYREEENGRGNFPPRFSGLQFPNYSSELNVNALELDDSALYLCASSLTGEGELFFGEGSRLTVL.

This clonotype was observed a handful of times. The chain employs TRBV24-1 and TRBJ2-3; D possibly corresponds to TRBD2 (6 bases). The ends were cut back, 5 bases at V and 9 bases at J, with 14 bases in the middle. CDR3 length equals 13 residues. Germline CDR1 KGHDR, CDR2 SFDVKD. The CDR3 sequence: CATSGGGSGTQYF. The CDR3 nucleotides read TGTGCCACCAGTGGCGGAGGGTCGGGGACGCAGTATTTT.

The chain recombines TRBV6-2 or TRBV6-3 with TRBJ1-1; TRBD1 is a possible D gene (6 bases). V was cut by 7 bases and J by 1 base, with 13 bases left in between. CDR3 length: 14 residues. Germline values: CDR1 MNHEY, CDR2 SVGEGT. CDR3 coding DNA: TGTGCCAGCAAAGAGTCAGGGGCGAACACTGAAGCTTTCTTT. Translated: CASKESGANTEAFF.

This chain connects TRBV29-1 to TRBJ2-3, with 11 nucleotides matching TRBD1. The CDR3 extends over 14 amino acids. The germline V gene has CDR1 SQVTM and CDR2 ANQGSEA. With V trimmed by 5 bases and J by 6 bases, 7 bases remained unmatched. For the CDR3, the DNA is TGCAGCGTTTCTCCCGGGACAGGGGGTGATACGCAGTATTTT. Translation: CSVSPGTGGDTQYF.

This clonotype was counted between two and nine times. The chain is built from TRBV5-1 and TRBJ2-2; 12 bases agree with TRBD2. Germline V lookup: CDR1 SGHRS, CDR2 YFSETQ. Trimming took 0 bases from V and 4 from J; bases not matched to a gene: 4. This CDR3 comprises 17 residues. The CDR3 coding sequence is TGCGCCAGCAGCTTGGGACTAGCGGGGGTTCGCACCGGGGAGCTGTTTTTT. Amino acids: CASSLGLAGVRTGELFF.

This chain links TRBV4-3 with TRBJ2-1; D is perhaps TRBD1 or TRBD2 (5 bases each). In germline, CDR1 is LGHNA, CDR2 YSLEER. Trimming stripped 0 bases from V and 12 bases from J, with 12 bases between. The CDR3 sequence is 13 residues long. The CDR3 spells CASSQDWGSLQFF. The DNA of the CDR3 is TGCGCCAGCAGCCAAGATTGGGGGAGTCTGCAGTTCTTC.

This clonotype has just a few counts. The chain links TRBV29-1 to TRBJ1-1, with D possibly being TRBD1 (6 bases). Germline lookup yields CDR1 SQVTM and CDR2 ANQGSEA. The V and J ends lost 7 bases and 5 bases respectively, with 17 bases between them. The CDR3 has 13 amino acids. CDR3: CSASGYRDTEAFF. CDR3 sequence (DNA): TGCAGCGCCTCGGGGTACAGGGATACTGAAGCTTTCTTT.

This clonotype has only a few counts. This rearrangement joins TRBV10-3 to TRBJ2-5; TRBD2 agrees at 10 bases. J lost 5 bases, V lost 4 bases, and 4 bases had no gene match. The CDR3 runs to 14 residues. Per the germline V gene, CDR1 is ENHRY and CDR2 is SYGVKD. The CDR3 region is CAISVSSGGETQYF. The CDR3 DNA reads TGTGCCATCAGTGTATCTAGCGGGGGTGAGACCCAGTACTTC.

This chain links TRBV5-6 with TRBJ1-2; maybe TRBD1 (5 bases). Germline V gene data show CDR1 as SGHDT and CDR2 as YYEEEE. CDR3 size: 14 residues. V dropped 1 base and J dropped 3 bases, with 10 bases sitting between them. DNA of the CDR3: TGTGCCAGCAGCTTGAGGGGCAGGGACTATGGCTACACCTTC. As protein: CASSLRGRDYGYTF. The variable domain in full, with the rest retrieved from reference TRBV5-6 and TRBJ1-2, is DAGVTQSPTHLIKTRGQQVTLRCSPKSGHDTVSWYQQALGQGPQFIFQYYEEEERQRGNFPDRFSGHQFPNYSSELNVNALLLGDSALYLCASSLRGRDYGYTFGSGTRLTVV.

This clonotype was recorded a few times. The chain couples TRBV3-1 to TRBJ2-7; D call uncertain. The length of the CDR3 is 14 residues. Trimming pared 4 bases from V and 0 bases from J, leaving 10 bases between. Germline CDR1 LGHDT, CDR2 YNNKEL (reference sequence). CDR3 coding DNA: TGTGCCAGCAGCCCCAACTTAAACTCCTACGAGCAGTACTTC. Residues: CASSPNLNSYEQYF.